This entry features one T cell receptor (beta chain) sequence. The antigen remains unidentified. The unexposed donors gave CD4+ T cells in about 2011-2018, prior to COVID-19. Isolation of CD4+ T cells took place after about 10 days in culture. The germline gives CDR1 MGHRA, CDR2 YSYEKL. Deletions cut 3 bases from V and 2 bases from J, with 10 bases between. The CDR3 sequence is 15 residues long. Method: immunoSEQ multiplex PCR; TCRdb's copy keeps in-frame clones and lacks some. The table lists tens of thousands of clones, 65% to 85% of them singletons. This sample is part of a study of CD4 T cells in relation to SARS-CoV-2 and coronaviruses.

This clonotype was obtained from a human donor in good health. The chain has TRBV4-1 and TRBJ2-2, with a possible D match to TRBD2 (5 bases). The sample was CD4+ T cells from PBMCs, cultured in vitro. This CDR3 reads CASSQWTSNTGELFF. The CDR3 region has the DNA TGCGCCAGCAGCCAGTGGACTTCTAACACCGGGGAGCTGTTTTTT.